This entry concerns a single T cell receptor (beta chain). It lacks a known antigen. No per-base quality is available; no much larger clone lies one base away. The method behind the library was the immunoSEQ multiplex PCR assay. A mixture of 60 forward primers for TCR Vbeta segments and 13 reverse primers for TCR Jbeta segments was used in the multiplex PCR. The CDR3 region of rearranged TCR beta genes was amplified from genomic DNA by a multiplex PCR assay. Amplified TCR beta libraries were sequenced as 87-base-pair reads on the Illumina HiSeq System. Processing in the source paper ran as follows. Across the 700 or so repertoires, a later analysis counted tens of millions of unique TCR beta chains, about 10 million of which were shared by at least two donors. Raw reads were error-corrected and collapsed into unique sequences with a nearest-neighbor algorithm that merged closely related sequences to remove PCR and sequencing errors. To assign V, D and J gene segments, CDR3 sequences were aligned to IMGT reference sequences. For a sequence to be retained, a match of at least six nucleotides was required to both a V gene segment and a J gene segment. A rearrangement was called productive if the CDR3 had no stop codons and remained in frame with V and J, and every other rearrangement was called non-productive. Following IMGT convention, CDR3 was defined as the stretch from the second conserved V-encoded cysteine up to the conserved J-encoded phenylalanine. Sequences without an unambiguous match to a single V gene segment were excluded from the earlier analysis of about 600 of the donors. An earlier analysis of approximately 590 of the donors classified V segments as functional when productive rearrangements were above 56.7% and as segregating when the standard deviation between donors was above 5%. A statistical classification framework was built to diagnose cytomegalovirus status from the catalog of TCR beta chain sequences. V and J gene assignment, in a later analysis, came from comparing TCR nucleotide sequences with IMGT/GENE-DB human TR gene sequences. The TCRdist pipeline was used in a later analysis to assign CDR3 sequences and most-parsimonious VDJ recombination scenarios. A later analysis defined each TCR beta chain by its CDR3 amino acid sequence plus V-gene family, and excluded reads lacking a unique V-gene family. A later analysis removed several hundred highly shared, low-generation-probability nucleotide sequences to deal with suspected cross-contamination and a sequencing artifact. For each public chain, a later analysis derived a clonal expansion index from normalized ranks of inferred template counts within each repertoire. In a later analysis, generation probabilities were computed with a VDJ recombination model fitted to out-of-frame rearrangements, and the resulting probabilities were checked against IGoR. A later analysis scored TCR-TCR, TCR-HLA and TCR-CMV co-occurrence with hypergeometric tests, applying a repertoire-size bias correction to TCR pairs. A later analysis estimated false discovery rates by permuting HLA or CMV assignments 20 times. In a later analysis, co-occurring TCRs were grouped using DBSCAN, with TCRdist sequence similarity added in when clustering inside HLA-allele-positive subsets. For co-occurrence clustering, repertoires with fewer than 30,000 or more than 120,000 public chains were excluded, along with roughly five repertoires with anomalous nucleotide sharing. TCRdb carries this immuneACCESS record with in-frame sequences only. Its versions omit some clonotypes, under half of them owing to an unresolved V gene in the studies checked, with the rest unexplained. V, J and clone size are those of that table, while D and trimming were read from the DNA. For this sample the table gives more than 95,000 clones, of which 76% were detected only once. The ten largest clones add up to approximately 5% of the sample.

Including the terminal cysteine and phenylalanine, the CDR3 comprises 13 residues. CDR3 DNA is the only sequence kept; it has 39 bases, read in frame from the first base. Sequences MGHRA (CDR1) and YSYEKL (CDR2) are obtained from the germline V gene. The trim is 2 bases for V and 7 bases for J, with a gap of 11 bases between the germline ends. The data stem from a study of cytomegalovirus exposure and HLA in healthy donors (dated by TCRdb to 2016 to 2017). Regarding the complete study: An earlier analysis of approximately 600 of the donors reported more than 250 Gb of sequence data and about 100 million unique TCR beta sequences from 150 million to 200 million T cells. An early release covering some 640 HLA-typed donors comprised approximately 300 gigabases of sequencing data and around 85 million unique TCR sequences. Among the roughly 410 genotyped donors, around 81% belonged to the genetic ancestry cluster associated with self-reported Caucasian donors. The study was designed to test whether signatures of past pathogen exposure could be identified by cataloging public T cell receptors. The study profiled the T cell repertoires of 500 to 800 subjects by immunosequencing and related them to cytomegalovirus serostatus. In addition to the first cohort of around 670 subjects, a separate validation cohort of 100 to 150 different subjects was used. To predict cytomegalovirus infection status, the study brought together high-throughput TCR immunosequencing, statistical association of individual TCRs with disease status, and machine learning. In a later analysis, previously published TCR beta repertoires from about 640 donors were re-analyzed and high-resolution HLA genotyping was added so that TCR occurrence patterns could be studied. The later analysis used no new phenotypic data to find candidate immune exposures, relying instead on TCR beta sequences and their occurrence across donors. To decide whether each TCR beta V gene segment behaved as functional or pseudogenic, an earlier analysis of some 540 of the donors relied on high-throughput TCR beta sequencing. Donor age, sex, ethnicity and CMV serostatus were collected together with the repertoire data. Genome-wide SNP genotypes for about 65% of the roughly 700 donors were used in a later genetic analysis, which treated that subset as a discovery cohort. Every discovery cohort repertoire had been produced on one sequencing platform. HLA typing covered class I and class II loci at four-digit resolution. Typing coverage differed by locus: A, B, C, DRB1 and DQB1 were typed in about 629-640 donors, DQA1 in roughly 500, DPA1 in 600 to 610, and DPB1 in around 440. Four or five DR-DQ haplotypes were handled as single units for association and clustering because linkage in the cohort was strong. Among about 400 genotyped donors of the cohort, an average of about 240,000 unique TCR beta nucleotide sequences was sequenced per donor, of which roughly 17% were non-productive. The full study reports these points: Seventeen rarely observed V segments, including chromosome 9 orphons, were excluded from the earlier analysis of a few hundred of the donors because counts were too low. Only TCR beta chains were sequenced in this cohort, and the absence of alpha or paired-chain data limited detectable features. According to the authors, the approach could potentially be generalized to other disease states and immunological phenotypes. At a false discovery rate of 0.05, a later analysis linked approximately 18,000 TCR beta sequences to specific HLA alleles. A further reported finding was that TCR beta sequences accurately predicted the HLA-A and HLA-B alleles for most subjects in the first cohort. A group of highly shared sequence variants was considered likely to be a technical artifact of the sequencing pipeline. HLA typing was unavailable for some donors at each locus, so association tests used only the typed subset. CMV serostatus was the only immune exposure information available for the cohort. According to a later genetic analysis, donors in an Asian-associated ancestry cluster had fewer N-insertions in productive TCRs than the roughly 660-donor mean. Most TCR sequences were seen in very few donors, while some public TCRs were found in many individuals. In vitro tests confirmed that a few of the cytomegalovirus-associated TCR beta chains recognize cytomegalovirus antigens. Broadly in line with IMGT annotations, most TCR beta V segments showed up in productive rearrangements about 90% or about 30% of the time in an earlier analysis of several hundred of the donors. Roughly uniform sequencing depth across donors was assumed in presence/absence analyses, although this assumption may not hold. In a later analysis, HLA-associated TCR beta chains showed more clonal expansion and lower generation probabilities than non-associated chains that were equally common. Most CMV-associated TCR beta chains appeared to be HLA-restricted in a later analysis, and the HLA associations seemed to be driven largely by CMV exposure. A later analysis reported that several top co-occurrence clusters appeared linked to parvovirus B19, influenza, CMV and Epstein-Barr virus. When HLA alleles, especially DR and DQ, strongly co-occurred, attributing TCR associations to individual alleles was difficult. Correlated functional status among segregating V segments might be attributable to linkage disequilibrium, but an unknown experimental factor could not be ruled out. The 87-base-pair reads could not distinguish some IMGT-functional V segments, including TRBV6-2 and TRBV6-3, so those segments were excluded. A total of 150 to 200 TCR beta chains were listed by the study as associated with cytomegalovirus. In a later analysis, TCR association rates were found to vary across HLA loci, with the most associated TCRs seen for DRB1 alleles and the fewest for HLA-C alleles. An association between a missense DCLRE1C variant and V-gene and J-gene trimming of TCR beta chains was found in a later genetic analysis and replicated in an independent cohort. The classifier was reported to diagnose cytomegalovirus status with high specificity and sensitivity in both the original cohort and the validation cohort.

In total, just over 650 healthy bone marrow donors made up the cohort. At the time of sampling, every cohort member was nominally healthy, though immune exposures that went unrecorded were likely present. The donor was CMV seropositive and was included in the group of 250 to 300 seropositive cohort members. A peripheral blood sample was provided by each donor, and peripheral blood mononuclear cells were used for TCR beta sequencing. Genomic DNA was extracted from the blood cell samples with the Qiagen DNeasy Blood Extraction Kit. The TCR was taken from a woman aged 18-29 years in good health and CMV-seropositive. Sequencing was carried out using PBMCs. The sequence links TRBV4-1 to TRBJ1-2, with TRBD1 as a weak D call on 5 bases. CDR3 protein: CASSQSGYSGYTF. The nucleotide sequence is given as TGCGCCAGCAGCCAATCAGGGTACTCTGGCTACACCTTC.